This T cell receptor (beta chain) comes out of a study of identical twins. Each donor (without exception) was a healthy Caucasian. Through template switching, a universal primer site was introduced, and the cDNA contained unique molecular identifiers. TCRdb analysed the 5' RACE reads with MiXCR anew, one entry per CDR3 protein. The data show around 490,000 distinct CDR3 sequences, 20% to 25% seen once. With respect to this clonotype: Antigen: not known.

Whole-study results and caveats: Models underestimated out-of-frame TCR alpha sharing in monozygotic twins.

The same sample was also studied in work on yellow fever vaccine responses in identical twins.

Sequenced input: CD4+ T cells sorted from blood. The origin of this receptor is a woman aged 18-29 years in good health.

DNA of the CDR3: TGCGCCAGCAGCTCGGGACTAGCTGTATCCTACGAGCAGTACTTC. It is translated as CASSSGLAVSYEQYF. The V call is TRBV5-1, the J call TRBJ2-7; 9 nucleotides match TRBD2. This CDR3 comprises 15 residues. The germline CDR1 and CDR2 sequences are SGHRS and YFSETQ. The J segment lost 1 base and the V segment lost 3 bases, leaving 5 bases of the junction unmatched.